This TCR beta chain was documented in a study of Ad26.COV2.S vaccination and SARS-CoV-2 variants. Study-level background: The Ad26.COV2.S arm of the COV1001 trial was where the donor was placed. Dosing was one shot or two shots 56 days apart.

TCRdb keeps only in-frame clones here, not all; method: immunoSEQ multiplex PCR. Here the sample spans 380,000 or so clones, about 83% being singletons. The CDR3 contains 14 residues. V lost 0 bases, J lost 4 bases, and 5 bases stayed unmatched. The germline V gene has CDR1 GTSNPN and CDR2 SVGIG (reference sequence). Study results and limitations: Ad26.COV2.S recipients had broader spike-specific TCRs (P = 0.0014).

Of note for this clone: Its antigen remains unknown.

Treatment here: over 15 received Ad26.COV2.S at low or high dose, single or two shots; 5 received placebo; per-sample allocation not given. All samples were drawn on day 63, counting from the first vaccine or placebo injection. Sequences were derived from peripheral blood, sampled in a trial of Ad26.COV2.S vaccine versus placebo. The source of this sequence is a person between 18 and 65 years old who received the Ad26.COV2.S COVID-19 vaccine or a placebo. This chain joins TRBV30 and TRBJ1-2, with 7 bases identical to TRBD1. The CDR3 sequence is CAWSVNRGGYGYTF. CDR3 DNA sequence: TGTGCCTGGAGTGTAAACAGGGGTGGCTATGGCTACACCTTC.